The 9 T cell receptor beta chains presented below share a single source sample, sequenced in a study of blood T cell repertoires in COVID-19. Assay used: immunoSEQ multiplex PCR; TCRdb lists only in-frame clones, some missing. The table includes roughly 200,000 clones, approximately 81% detected once. The sample was PBMCs or T cells enriched from blood (not recorded which). These receptors originate from a middle-aged man who had recovered from COVID-19.

The chain employs TRBV3-1 (or the pseudogene TRBV3-2) and TRBJ2-1; D is possibly TRBD2 (6 bases). The CDR3 contains 17 residues. V lost 3 bases and J lost 0, with 15 bases in between. Germline CDR1 and CDR2: LGHDT and YNNKEL (reference sequence). CDR3 bases: TGTGCCAGCAGCCAGGGCGGGACTTTCCTCTCCTACAATGAGCAGTTCTTC. Translated, it gives CASSQGGTFLSYNEQFF.

DNA of the CDR3: TGCGCCAGCAGCTTGGACGTAACGGGAGGGCCCTACGAGCAGTACTTC. As protein: CASSLDVTGGPYEQYF. The chain uses TRBV5-1 and TRBJ2-7, with 8 bases fitting TRBD2. The CDR3 spans 16 residues. J gave up 2 bases and V 0 bases, and 7 bases lay outside the gene matches. Per the germline V gene, CDR1 is SGHRS and CDR2 is YFSETQ.

The V call is TRBV4-3, the J call TRBJ1-2; D possibly corresponds to TRBD1 (6 bases). V was shortened by 2 bases and J by 4 bases, with 14 bases between the two germline ends. This CDR3 is 15 amino acids long. Germline assignment: CDR1 LGHNA and CDR2 YSLEER. The DNA of the CDR3 is TGCGCCAGCAGCCAAATCGTAGGACAGCCCTATGGCTACACCTTC. Amino acid sequence: CASSQIVGQPYGYTF.

This rearrangement joins TRBV24-1 to TRBJ2-7; the match to TRBD2 covers 12 bases. With V trimmed by 4 bases and J by 9 bases, 9 bases remained unmatched. Germline V gene sequence: CDR1 KGHDR, CDR2 SFDVKD. The CDR3 is 15 amino acids. The CDR3 region is CATSDPTSGSLRQYF. CDR3 DNA: TGTGCCACCAGTGACCCGACTAGCGGGAGTCTACGGCAGTACTTC.

This clone was counted a single time. The chain carries TRBV6-2 or TRBV6-3 and TRBJ2-7; no definite D call. V gave up 2 bases and J gave up 0 bases, with 8 bases separating them. CDR1 MNHEY and CDR2 SVGEGT come from the germline V gene. This CDR3 spans 14 amino acids. The CDR3 protein is CASSYQANSYEQYF. The CDR3 DNA reads TGTGCCAGCAGTTACCAGGCAAACTCCTACGAGCAGTACTTC.

CDR3: CSVDRGRFSTEAFF. The CDR3 nucleotides are TGCAGCGTAGACAGGGGGCGTTTCAGCACTGAAGCTTTCTTT. This chain uses TRBV29-1 with TRBJ1-1; TRBD1 agrees at 10 bases. The CDR3 spans 14 residues. Germline V lookup: CDR1 SQVTM, CDR2 ANQGSEA. The J segment lost 4 bases and the V segment lost 6 bases, leaving 8 bases of the junction unmatched. The whole variable domain, remainder taken from reference TRBV29-1 and TRBJ1-1, is SAVISQKPSRDICQRGTSLTIQCQVDSQVTMMFWYRQQPGQSLTLIATANQGSEATYESGFVIDKFPISRPNLTFSTLTVSNMSPEDSSIYLCSVDRGRFSTEAFFGQGTRLTVV.

This sequence joins TRBV9 and TRBJ2-1; 10 nucleotides agree with TRBD2. Germline V gene lookup returns CDR1 SGDLS and CDR2 YYNGEE. V was clipped by 0 bases and J by 2 bases; unmatched bases: 5. The CDR3 runs 17 residues. CDR3 residues: CASSVDVAGGPYNEQFF. As DNA, the CDR3 is TGTGCCAGCAGCGTAGATGTAGCGGGAGGCCCCTACAATGAGCAGTTCTTC.

The chain combines TRBV6-5 with TRBJ1-6; D is possibly TRBD1 (6 bases). The CDR3 is made up of 15 amino acids. CDR1 and CDR2 (germline): MNHEY, SVGAGI. V lost 3 bases and J lost 7, with 13 bases in between. The CDR3 sequence: CASSYEKRGNSPLHF. CDR3 nucleotides: TGTGCCAGCAGTTATGAGAAAAGGGGGAATTCACCCCTCCACTTT.

The gene calls are TRBV15 and TRBJ2-5, with D hard to call. CDR3 length: 13 amino acids. CDR1 is LNHNV and CDR2 is YYDKDF in the germline V gene (reference sequence). The V and J ends lost 3 bases and 0 bases respectively, with 5 bases between them. The CDR3 reads CATSSDYQETQYF. The CDR3 nucleotides read TGTGCCACCAGCAGTGACTACCAAGAGACCCAGTACTTC.